One sample yielded the 25 T cell receptor beta chains listed below, sequenced in a study of shared clonotypes between healthy human individuals. TCRdb's table, derived via immunoSEQ multiplex PCR, lists solely in-frame clones and lacks some. The table has some 2 million clones, 95% seen once. Sequencing was done on a sample of naive CD4+ T cells sorted from blood. Sample subset: CD45RA+ positively selected. These receptors were taken from a man in his late teens or twenties in good health.

V is TRBV11-2 and J is TRBJ1-1; D may be TRBD1 (5 bases). The germline V and J ends were trimmed by 3 bases and 4 bases, with 9 bases remaining between them. This CDR3 has 13 residues. Germline V gene data show CDR1 as SGHAT and CDR2 as FQNNGV. CDR3 region: CASSFERGTEAFF. As DNA, the CDR3 is TGTGCCAGCAGCTTTGAGAGGGGCACTGAAGCTTTCTTT.

As concerns this clone: One end of the junction varies from germline; a read error may be responsible. The chain carries TRBV7-7 and TRBJ2-5; a weak D match, TRBD1 (6 bases). Germline V gene sequence: CDR1 SSHAT, CDR2 FNYEAQ (reference sequence). The CDR3 is made up of 15 amino acids. The CDR3 nucleotides are TGTGCTAGCAGCTTAGGACCGAGGGGGCAAGAGACCCAGTACTTC. It is translated as CASSLGPRGQETQYF. Complete variable domain (other parts from reference TRBV7-7 and TRBJ2-5): GAGVSQSPRYKVTKRGQDVTLRCDPISSHATLYWYQQALGQGPEFLTYFNYEAQPDKSGLPSDRFSAERPEGSISTLTIQRTEQRDSAMYRCASSLGPRGQETQYFGPGTRLLVL.

This sequence joins TRBV7-9 and TRBJ1-1; 9 nucleotides line up with TRBD1. V lost 4 bases and J lost 0; bases outside the gene matches: 6. This CDR3 spans 16 amino acids. Germline V gene sequence: CDR1 SEHNR, CDR2 FQNEAQ (reference sequence). The chain's CDR3 is CASSSSDRGMNTEAFF. CDR3 DNA: TGTGCCAGCAGCTCATCGGACAGGGGCATGAACACTGAAGCTTTCTTT.

This clone has just one count. The J gene is TRBJ1-1, the V gene TRBV5-6, with 7 bases identical to TRBD1. Trimming removed 0 bases from V and 4 bases from J; junction bases left unmatched: 6. CDR1 and CDR2 from the germline V gene are SGHDT and YYEEEE. The CDR3 totals 15 residues. CDR3 sequence reads: CASSLGDRVPTEAFF. CDR3 nucleotides: TGTGCCAGCAGCTTGGGCGACAGGGTCCCCACTGAAGCTTTCTTT. The entire variable domain, with the rest obtained from reference TRBV5-6 and TRBJ1-1, is as follows: DAGVTQSPTHLIKTRGQQVTLRCSPKSGHDTVSWYQQALGQGPQFIFQYYEEEERQRGNFPDRFSGHQFPNYSSELNVNALLLGDSALYLCASSLGDRVPTEAFFGQGTRLTVV.

The chain carries TRBV5-1 and TRBJ1-6; D is perhaps TRBD1 (5 bases). The germline gives CDR1 SGHRS, CDR2 YFSETQ. The CDR3 length is 16 residues. The V end lost 4 bases, the J end lost 4 bases, and 15 bases lay between the germline ends. The CDR3 DNA is TGCGCCAGCAGCATTCTGCAGGGAGATTATAATTCACCCCTCCACTTT. Translation gives CASSILQGDYNSPLHF.

V is TRBV7-8 and J is TRBJ2-3, with 7 bases matching TRBD1. The germline V gene has CDR1 SGHVS and CDR2 FQNEAQ. The CDR3 extends over 16 amino acids. With V trimmed by 6 bases and J by 0 bases, 9 bases remained unmatched. CDR3 in amino acids: CASSKGADFSTDTQYF. CDR3 DNA: TGTGCCAGCAGTAAGGGGGCGGATTTCAGCACAGATACGCAGTATTTT.

The chain links TRBV2 to TRBJ1-2; 10 bases are a match to TRBD1. Germline-derived CDR1 and CDR2 are SNHLY and FYNNEI. The CDR3 is 19 amino acids. V dropped 3 bases and J dropped 0; count of bases not matched to a gene: 13. Written as DNA, the CDR3 is TGTGCCAGCAGTGAGCGCGGGACAGGGGAACCTTCAGCTAACTATGGCTACACCTTC. Encoded protein: CASSERGTGEPSANYGYTF.

This chain joins TRBV25-1 and TRBJ2-5; TRBD2 matches at 7 bases. Germline trimming cut 8 bases from V and 2 bases from J; bases unmatched to any gene: 8. CDR3 size: 14 residues. The germline V gene has CDR1 MGHDK and CDR2 SYGVNS. CDR3 region: CASGEGGKQETQYF. The CDR3 DNA reads as TGTGCCAGCGGGGAGGGTGGCAAGCAAGAGACCCAGTACTTC. The full variable domain, in which reference TRBV25-1 and TRBJ2-5 provide the parts outside the CDR3, is EADIYQTPRYLVIGTGKKITLECSQTMGHDKMYWYQQDPGMELHLIHYSYGVNSTEKGDLSSESTVSRIRTEHFPLTLESARPSHTSQYLCASGEGGKQETQYFGPGTRLLVL.

This chain links TRBV27 with TRBJ2-3; no reliable D call. Germline V gene lookup returns CDR1 MNHEY and CDR2 SMNVEV (reference sequence). The length of the CDR3 is 15 residues. The V gene lost 2 bases and the J gene lost 1 base, with 10 bases spanning the gap. CDR3: CASSLLPDRTDTQYF. The CDR3 DNA reads as TGTGCCAGCAGTTTACTCCCGGACCGCACAGATACGCAGTATTTT.

V usage is TRBV5-1 and J usage is TRBJ1-6; TRBD1 might be the D (6 bases). Per the germline V gene, CDR1 is SGHRS and CDR2 is YFSETQ. CDR3 length: 17 amino acids. Deletions cut 1 base from V and 9 bases from J, with 20 bases between. CDR3 sequence reads: CASSLSTQGKVSSPLHF. The DNA of the CDR3 is TGCGCCAGCAGCTTGAGCACCCAGGGGAAAGTTAGTTCACCCCTCCACTTT. Full variable domain (rest looked up from reference TRBV5-1 and TRBJ1-6): KAGVTQTPRYLIKTRGQQVTLSCSPISGHRSVSWYQQTPGQGLQFLFEYFSETQRNKGNFPGRFSGRQFSNSRSEMNVSTLELGDSALYLCASSLSTQGKVSSPLHFGNGTRLTVT.

V gene TRBV2 combines with J gene TRBJ1-1; unclear D gene. Trimming left V 4 bases short and J 0 bases short, with 6 bases between. The V gene's germline CDR1 is SNHLY and CDR2 FYNNEI. This CDR3 comprises 13 residues. In nucleotides, the CDR3 is TGTGCCAGCAGTGCCAACTTGAACACTGAAGCTTTCTTT. It specifies CASSANLNTEAFF. The full variable domain, completed using reference TRBV2 and TRBJ1-1, is EPEVTQTPSHQVTQMGQEVILRCVPISNHLYFYWYRQILGQKVEFLVSFYNNEISEKSEIFDDQFSVERPDGSNFTLKIRSTKLEDSAMYFCASSANLNTEAFFGQGTRLTVV.

CDR3 in DNA: TGTGCCAGCTCAGACAGAACGAACACCGGGGAGCTGTTTTTT. Translating it yields CASSDRTNTGELFF. This chain connects TRBV19 to TRBJ2-2, with D possibly matching TRBD1 (5 bases). V lost 9 bases and J lost 0, with 11 bases in between. CDR3 length: 14 residues. CDR1 is LNHDA and CDR2 is SQIVND in the germline V gene (reference sequence).

The chain recombines TRBV6-6 with TRBJ2-7; D gene uncertain. V shed 5 bases and J shed 0 bases, with 11 bases lying between them. Per germline, CDR1 MNHNY and CDR2 SVGAGI (reference sequence). This CDR3 has 14 amino acids. The CDR3 here is CASSIVLSSYEQYF. The CDR3 nucleotides read TGTGCCAGCAGTATAGTCCTGAGCTCCTACGAGCAGTACTTC.

The rearrangement uses TRBV2 and TRBJ2-1, with D perhaps TRBD1 (6 bases). The V gene lost 6 bases and the J gene lost 7 bases, with 10 bases spanning the gap. CDR1 SNHLY and CDR2 FYNNEI come from the germline V gene. This CDR3 has 12 residues. The CDR3 DNA follows: TGTGCCAGCAGCCAACAGGGAAATGAGCAGTTCTTC. This translates into CASSQQGNEQFF.

Notes on this clone: A read error may be the cause here, since a much bigger clone is one base away. This specimen includes other DNA sequences encoding the same CDR3. V is TRBV7-9 and J is TRBJ2-7; D not certain. In germline, CDR1 is SEHNR, CDR2 FQNEAQ (reference sequence). This CDR3 region has 10 residues. Trimming left V 5 bases short and J 4 bases short, with 3 bases between. CDR3 loop: CASSVYEQYF. Here the CDR3 DNA reads TGTGCCAGCAGCGTGTACGAGCAGTACTTC.

The chain joins TRBV30 to TRBJ2-7; D not resolved. V lost 2 bases, J lost 3 bases, and 14 bases lay in between. The V gene's germline CDR1 is GTSNPN and CDR2 SVGIG (reference sequence). The CDR3 runs to 14 residues. The CDR3 nucleotides are TGTGCCTGGAGTACCGAGACGGGTTACTACGAGCAGTACTTC. Its protein product is CAWSTETGYYEQYF. The full variable domain, in which reference TRBV30 and TRBJ2-7 provide the parts outside the CDR3, is SQTIHQWPATLVQPVGSPLSLECTVEGTSNPNLYWYRQAAGRGLQLLFYSVGIGQISSEVPQNLSASRPQDRQFILSSKKLLLSDSGFYLCAWSTETGYYEQYFGPGTRLTVT.

This clone was seen only once. This chain connects TRBV10-1 to TRBJ1-2, with D perhaps TRBD1 (5 bases). The ends were cut back, 3 bases at V and 2 bases at J, with 7 bases in the middle. Per germline, CDR1 WNHNN and CDR2 SYGVQD (reference sequence). The CDR3 covers 13 residues. The CDR3 sequence: CASSDRVNYGYTF. CDR3 DNA: TGCGCCAGCAGTGACAGGGTAAACTATGGCTACACCTTC.

The chain has TRBV5-6 and TRBJ1-1, with a weak D call TRBD1 (5 bases). This CDR3 has 18 amino acids. Per germline, CDR1 SGHDT and CDR2 YYEEEE. V dropped 1 base and J dropped 1 base, with 20 bases sitting between them. In DNA form, the CDR3 reads TGTGCCAGCAGCTTGATTGGGGCCCGCATGCAGGGGAACACTGAAGCTTTCTTT. Translation gives CASSLIGARMQGNTEAFF.

The chain links TRBV5-1 to TRBJ2-7; the D call may be TRBD1 or TRBD2 (6 bases each). This CDR3 is built from 15 residues. V dropped 2 bases and J dropped 3 bases, with 15 bases sitting between them. The germline V gene has CDR1 SGHRS and CDR2 YFSETQ. In nucleotides, the CDR3 is TGCGCCAGCAGCTTAAGGGGGGAGCCGTTCTACGAGCAGTACTTC. This codes for CASSLRGEPFYEQYF.

The chain has TRBV7-9 and TRBJ2-1; 14 bases are a match to TRBD2. From germline, CDR1 is SEHNR and CDR2 FQNEAQ (reference sequence). Trimming removed 5 bases from V and 8 bases from J; junction bases left unmatched: 5. CDR3 size: 15 residues. DNA for the CDR3: TGTGCCAGCAGCCTTGGGACTAGCGGGAGTGATGAGCAGTTCTTC. The encoded protein is CASSLGTSGSDEQFF.

For this clone: The identical CDR3 is also encoded by other nucleotide sequences in the sample. This chain connects TRBV30 to TRBJ1-3; no clear D gene. Deletions cut 3 bases from V and 1 base from J, with 7 bases between. The CDR3 extends over 13 amino acids. Germline CDR1 is GTSNPN and CDR2 is SVGIG (reference sequence). CDR3 bases: TGTGCCTGGAGCCCGGGGTCTGGAAACACCATATATTTT. Encoded protein: CAWSPGSGNTIYF.

A word on this clone: In the same sample, other DNA sequences code for this CDR3. The CDR3 region is CASSRGRSTDTQYF. Here the CDR3 DNA reads TGTGCCAGCAGTCGAGGCCGTAGCACAGATACGCAGTATTTT. V gene TRBV6-5 combines with J gene TRBJ2-3; D not certain. Germline V gene sequence: CDR1 MNHEY, CDR2 SVGAGI. Trimming left V 5 bases short and J 0 bases short, with 9 bases between. There are 14 residues in the CDR3.

This chain uses TRBV2 with TRBJ2-7, with 8 bases identical to TRBD2. The junction had 0 bases not matched to a gene; V was cut back by 5 bases and J by 0 bases. The CDR3 extends over 13 amino acids. Germline V gene sequence: CDR1 SNHLY, CDR2 FYNNEI. The CDR3 DNA reads as TGTGCCAGCAGTCGGGAGGGCTCCTACGAGCAGTACTTC. Amino acids: CASSREGSYEQYF.

V gene TRBV18 combines with J gene TRBJ1-6; D gene unclear. Germline V gene data show CDR1 as KGHSH and CDR2 as LQKENI. V dropped 0 bases and J dropped 10 bases, with 10 bases sitting between them. The CDR3 is 14 residues long. This CDR3 reads CASSPPYSNSPLHF. For the CDR3, the DNA is TGTGCCAGCTCACCACCGTACAGTAACTCACCCCTCCACTTT. Supplemented by reference TRBV18 and TRBJ1-6, the full variable domain reads NAGVMQNPRHLVRRRGQEARLRCSPMKGHSHVYWYRQLPEEGLKFMVYLQKENIIDESGMPKERFSAEFPKEGPSILRIQQVVRGDSAAYFCASSPPYSNSPLHFGNGTRLTVT.

The chain has TRBV10-3 and TRBJ1-2; maybe TRBD1 (5 bases). The V end was cut by 7 bases, the J end by 5 bases, with 20 bases between. The CDR3 loop spans 15 amino acids. Per the germline V gene, CDR1 is ENHRY and CDR2 is SYGVKD. The CDR3: CAITKEQGGIYGYTF. The CDR3 coding sequence is TGTGCCATCACGAAAGAGCAGGGAGGTATATATGGCTACACCTTC.